These 26 T cell receptor beta chains originate from one sample sequenced in a study of monozygotic twins with inflammatory bowel disease. No DNA is given; TCRdb re-called the 5' RACE reads and lists each CDR3 protein once. The sample yields 200,000 to 250,000 distinct CDR3 sequences, of which the top ten take up less than 2%. Sequenced sample: blood. The receptor set was obtained from a human donor with ulcerative colitis or Crohn's disease, or a healthy co-twin of an affected twin (not recorded which).

The chain carries TRBV20-1 and TRBJ1-5; the D call of TRBD1 rests on TCRdb alone, since no DNA is present to check it. The CDR3 sequence is 13 residues long. Germline V gene sequence: CDR1 DFQATT, CDR2 SNEGSKA (reference sequence). The CDR3 region is CSARGRGNQPQHF.

The genes are TRBV7-2 and TRBJ2-6; there is no DNA to check the TCRdb D call of TRBD1. This CDR3 contains 17 residues. CDR1 and CDR2 from the germline V gene are SGHTA and FQGNSA. This CDR3 reads CASSLEGSGAGANVLTF.

The gene calls are TRBV20-1 and TRBJ2-3; the TRBD2 assignment by TCRdb is unverifiable without DNA. There are 16 residues in the CDR3. Germline V gene sequence: CDR1 DFQATT, CDR2 SNEGSKA (reference sequence). CDR3 in amino acids: CSASARGGFRTDTQYF.

This chain uses TRBV10-1 with TRBJ2-5; TCRdb designates TRBD1, a call that cannot be tested without DNA. This CDR3 is built from 15 residues. Germline lookup yields CDR1 WNHNN and CDR2 SYGVQD (reference sequence). CDR3 sequence: CASSPGTGLEETQYF.

The chain links TRBV4-1 to TRBJ2-7. The length of the CDR3 is 15 residues. Germline V lookup: CDR1 MGHRA, CDR2 YSYEKL. The CDR3 region is CASSLEDEASYEQYF.

The J gene is TRBJ1-1, the V gene TRBV9. Germline loops: CDR1 SGDLS, CDR2 YYNGEE. This CDR3 is 14 amino acids long. The CDR3 here is CASSVGTSREQAFF.

This chain links TRBV6-1 with TRBJ2-7; TCRdb's D call of TRBD1 is untestable without DNA. CDR1 is MNHNS and CDR2 is SASEGT in the germline V gene. This CDR3 is 15 amino acids long. The CDR3 here is CASSEVGTATYEQYF.

Here the CDR3 reads CASSGTGEQPQHF. The gene calls are TRBV2 and TRBJ1-5; TCRdb gives TRBD1 as the D gene, but with no DNA this cannot be confirmed. The length of the CDR3 is 13 residues. CDR1 is SNHLY and CDR2 is FYNNEI in the germline V gene.

J is TRBJ2-4 and V is TRBV5-1. The CDR3 totals 15 residues. CDR1 and CDR2 from the germline V gene are SGHRS and YFSETQ. This chain's CDR3 is CASSEGGLAKNIQYF.

V usage is TRBV10-3 and J usage is TRBJ1-2; with no DNA, the TCRdb D assignment of TRBD1 cannot be verified. Germline CDR1 is ENHRY and CDR2 is SYGVKD. The CDR3 runs 13 residues. The CDR3 region is CAISDRGPLSWTF.

The chain couples TRBV5-1 to TRBJ2-1; with no DNA, the TCRdb D assignment of TRBD1 cannot be verified. The CDR3 sequence is 14 residues long. CDR1 is SGHRS and CDR2 is YFSETQ in the germline V gene. CDR3 in amino acids: CASSLGDGGSEQFF.

The chain joins TRBV3-1 to TRBJ2-5. Germline V gives CDR1 LGHDT, CDR2 YNNKEL (reference sequence). The CDR3 totals 12 residues. The CDR3 protein is CASSQDLETQYF.

This chain links TRBV12-3 or TRBV12-4 with TRBJ2-7. CDR3 length equals 14 residues. CDR3 sequence reads: CASSLFGSSYEQYF.

The J gene is TRBJ2-3, the V gene TRBV7-9. The CDR3 has 15 residues. Germline lookup yields CDR1 SEHNR and CDR2 FQNEAQ (reference sequence). The CDR3: CASSRLQVLTDTQYF.

V and J are TRBV5-4 and TRBJ2-7; with no DNA, the TCRdb D assignment of TRBD1 cannot be verified. Per germline, CDR1 SGHNT and CDR2 YYREEE (reference sequence). The CDR3 length is 16 residues. The CDR3 sequence: CASNLEGGPDPYEQYF.

The gene calls are TRBV18 and TRBJ2-1; the TRBD1 assignment by TCRdb is unverifiable without DNA. The CDR3 length is 16 residues. Germline CDR1 reads KGHSH; CDR2 reads LQKENI. CDR3 protein: CASSPRRGQTNNEQFF.

This chain links TRBV18 with TRBJ2-2; as DNA is missing, the TRBD2 call by TCRdb cannot be tested. CDR1 is KGHSH, CDR2 LQKENI, per germline. The CDR3 is 15 amino acids. CDR3 residues: CASSRPSSNTGELFF.

The chain joins TRBV29-1 to TRBJ1-2; with no DNA, the TCRdb D assignment of TRBD1 cannot be verified. The germline V gene encodes CDR1 SQVTM and CDR2 ANQGSEA. This CDR3 comprises 15 residues. The CDR3 sequence is CSVEGGGGLSYGYTF.

The chain is built from TRBV15 and TRBJ2-5; the TCRdb call, TRBD2, lacks DNA for checking. This CDR3 spans 17 amino acids. Germline loops: CDR1 LNHNV, CDR2 YYDKDF (reference sequence). The CDR3 loop reads CATSRGGTSGDQETQYF.

This clonotype ranks as medium-sized in terms of frequency. The V and J genes are TRBV12-3 or TRBV12-4 and TRBJ1-3; checking the TCRdb D call of TRBD1 is not possible without DNA. This CDR3 has 14 amino acids. The CDR3 reads CASGVGGTGNTIYF.

This sequence joins TRBV7-8 and TRBJ2-5; checking the TCRdb D call of TRBD1 is not possible without DNA. The CDR3 spans 17 residues. From germline, CDR1 is SGHVS and CDR2 FQNEAQ. The CDR3 loop reads CASSLGGPHPGQETQYF.

V usage is TRBV12-3 or TRBV12-4 and J usage is TRBJ2-1; TCRdb's D gene call, TRBD1, goes unchecked for lack of DNA. This CDR3 spans 17 amino acids. The CDR3 loop is CASKPVGGQGSYNEQFF.

The chain joins TRBV2 to TRBJ2-1; TCRdb proposes TRBD2, but this gene call is untestable without DNA. Germline CDR1 reads SNHLY; CDR2 reads FYNNEI. CDR3 size: 11 residues. The CDR3 loop reads CASRRGTRLMF.

The V and J genes are TRBV27 and TRBJ2-1. CDR1 MNHEY and CDR2 SMNVEV come from the germline V gene (reference sequence). The length of the CDR3 is 13 residues. CDR3 amino acids: CASSLDQYNEQFF.

V usage is TRBV18 and J usage is TRBJ1-6; TCRdb lists TRBD1, though no DNA is available to test this call. CDR3 length equals 18 residues. CDR1 and CDR2 (germline): KGHSH, LQKENI. CDR3 in amino acids: CASSPTQPTTGSHSPLHF. Variable domain in full (rest from reference TRBV18 and TRBJ1-6): NAGVMQNPRHLVRRRGQEARLRCSPMKGHSHVYWYRQLPEEGLKFMVYLQKENIIDESGMPKERFSAEFPKEGPSILRIQQVVRGDSAAYFCASSPTQPTTGSHSPLHFGNGTRLTVT.

This chain links TRBV3-1 with TRBJ1-5. Germline-derived CDR1 and CDR2 are LGHDT and YNNKEL (reference sequence). The CDR3 is made up of 12 amino acids. This CDR3 is CASSQEGGPQHF.